The source of this TCR beta chain is a study of T cells in localized non-small cell lung cancer. Germline values: CDR1 SGHNT, CDR2 YENEEA. The V and J ends lost 5 bases and 7 bases respectively, with 17 bases between them. This CDR3 spans 14 amino acids. This clone turned up a few times. Its target is unknown. General study findings and limits: The greatest T cell clonality was found in uninvolved adjacent lung (higher than in tumor). Detection in adjacent lung was observed for a median around 50 of the top 100 tumor clones. Since sequencing was restricted to only one region of the tumor, intratumor heterogeneity remains a possibility. In the blood, greater T cell density corresponded to longer overall survival.

The assay was immunoSEQ multiplex PCR, and TCRdb's table has in-frame clones only and misses some. Among 2,000 or so clones listed, 25% to 35% were seen once. The chain joins TRBV11-3 to TRBJ1-1; maybe TRBD1 (5 bases). Sequenced material: lung tumor tissue, taken before any cancer treatment. This receptor was obtained from a male donor at least 60 years old with stage III lung adenocarcinoma. The DNA for the CDR3 is TGTGCCAGCAGCCAAGTGGGGGAGGGTGGTGAAGCTTTCTTT. Its translation is CASSQVGEGGEAFF.